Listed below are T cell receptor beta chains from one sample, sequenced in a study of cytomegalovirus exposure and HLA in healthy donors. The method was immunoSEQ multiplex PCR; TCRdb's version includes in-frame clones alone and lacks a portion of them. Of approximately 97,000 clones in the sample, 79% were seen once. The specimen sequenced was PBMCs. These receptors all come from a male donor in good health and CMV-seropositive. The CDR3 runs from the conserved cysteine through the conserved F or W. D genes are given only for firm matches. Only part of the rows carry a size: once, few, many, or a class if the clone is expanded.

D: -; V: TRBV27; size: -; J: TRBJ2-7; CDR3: CASSLGQFYEQYF; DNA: TGTGCCAGCAGTTTAGGGCAGTTCTACGAGCAGTACTTC
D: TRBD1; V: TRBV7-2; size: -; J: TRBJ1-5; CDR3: CASSSIGGSGNQPQHF; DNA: TGTGCCAGCAGCTCTATAGGGGGCAGCGGCAATCAGCCCCAGCATTTT
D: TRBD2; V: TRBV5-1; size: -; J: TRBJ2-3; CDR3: CASSFAGGSTDTQYF; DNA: TGCGCCAGCAGCTTTGCGGGGGGAAGCACAGATACGCAGTATTTT
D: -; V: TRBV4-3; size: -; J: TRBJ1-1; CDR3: CASSQEEADTEAFF; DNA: TGCGCCAGCAGCCAAGAAGAGGCGGACACTGAAGCTTTCTTT
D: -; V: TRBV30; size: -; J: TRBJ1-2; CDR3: CAWRQGRNYGYTF; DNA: TGTGCCTGGAGACAGGGAAGAAACTATGGCTACACCTTC
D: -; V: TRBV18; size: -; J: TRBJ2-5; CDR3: CASSPSGTKQETQYF; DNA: TGTGCCAGCTCACCATCCGGGACAAAGCAAGAGACCCAGTACTTC
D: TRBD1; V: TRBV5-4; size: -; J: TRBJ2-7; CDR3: CASSWDREVREQYF; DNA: TGTGCCAGCAGCTGGGACAGGGAGGTGCGCGAGCAGTACTTC
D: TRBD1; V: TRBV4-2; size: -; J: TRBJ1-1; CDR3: CASSPIGQGDTEAFF; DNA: TGTGCCAGCAGCCCAATCGGACAGGGAGACACTGAAGCTTTCTTT
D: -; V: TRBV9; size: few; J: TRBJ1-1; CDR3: CASRAGAMNTEAFF; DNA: TGTGCCAGCAGGGCAGGGGCCATGAACACTGAAGCTTTCTTT
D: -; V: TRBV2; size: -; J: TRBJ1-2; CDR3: CASSEVSERGYGYTF; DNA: TGTGCCAGCAGTGAGGTTTCGGAACGGGGCTATGGCTACACCTTC
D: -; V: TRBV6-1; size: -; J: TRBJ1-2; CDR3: CASSEWGHGYTF; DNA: TGTGCCAGCAGTGAGTGGGGACACGGCTACACCTTC
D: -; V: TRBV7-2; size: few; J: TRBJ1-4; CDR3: CASSLEEGWGSNEKLFF; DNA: TGTGCCAGCAGCCTAGAGGAGGGCTGGGGGTCTAATGAAAAACTGTTTTTT
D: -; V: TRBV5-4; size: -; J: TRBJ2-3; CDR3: CASSPGLGADTQYF; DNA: TGTGCCAGCAGCCCTGGGTTAGGGGCAGATACGCAGTATTTT
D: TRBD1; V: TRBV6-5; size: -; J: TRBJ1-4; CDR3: CASSRGTGGSEKLFF; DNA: TGTGCCAGCAGCCGCGGGACAGGGGGCAGTGAAAAACTGTTTTTT
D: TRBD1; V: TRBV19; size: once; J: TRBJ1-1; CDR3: CASSMGSRDSNTEAFF; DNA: TGTGCCAGTAGTATGGGTAGTCGGGACAGCAACACTGAAGCTTTCTTT
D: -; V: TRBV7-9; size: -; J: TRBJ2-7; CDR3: CASSLTGTTYEQYF; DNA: TGTGCCAGCAGCTTGACAGGCACGACCTACGAGCAGTACTTC
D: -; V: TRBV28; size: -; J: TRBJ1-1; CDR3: CASSFSPAMNTEAFF; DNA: TGTGCCAGCAGTTTTTCTCCAGCGATGAACACTGAAGCTTTCTTT
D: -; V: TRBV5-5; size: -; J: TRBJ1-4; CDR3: CASSGGNDEKLFF; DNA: TGTGCCAGCAGCGGAGGGAATGATGAAAAACTGTTTTTT
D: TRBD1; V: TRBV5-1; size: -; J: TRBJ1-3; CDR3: CASSVGQGGNTIYF; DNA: TGCGCCAGCAGCGTGGGACAGGGTGGAAACACCATATATTTT
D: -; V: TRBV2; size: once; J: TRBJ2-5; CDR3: CASSTAGNRETQYF; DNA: TGTGCCAGCAGCACGGCGGGGAATAGGGAGACCCAGTACTTC
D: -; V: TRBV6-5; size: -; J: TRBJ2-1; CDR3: CASRGSSYNEQFF; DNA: TGTGCCAGCAGAGGGAGTAGCTACAATGAGCAGTTCTTC
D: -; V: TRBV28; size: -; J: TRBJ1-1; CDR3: CASSSMNTEAFF; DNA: TGTGCCAGCAGCTCTATGAACACTGAAGCTTTCTTT
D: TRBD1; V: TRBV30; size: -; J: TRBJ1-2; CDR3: CAWVGTVYGYTF; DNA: TGTGCCTGGGTCGGGACAGTCTATGGCTACACCTTC
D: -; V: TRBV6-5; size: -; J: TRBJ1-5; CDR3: CASSYSAEWGRQPQHF; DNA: TGTGCCAGCAGTTACTCGGCGGAATGGGGGCGACAGCCCCAGCATTTT
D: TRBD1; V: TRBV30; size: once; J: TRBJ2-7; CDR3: CAWSPGTGSAEQYF; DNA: TGTGCCTGGAGTCCCGGGACAGGGTCGGCCGAGCAGTACTTC
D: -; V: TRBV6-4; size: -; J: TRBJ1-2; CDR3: CASSQTGYGYTF; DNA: TGTGCCAGCAGTCAAACAGGGTACGGCTACACCTTC
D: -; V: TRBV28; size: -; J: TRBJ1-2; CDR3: CASSPSGGLYGYTF; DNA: TGTGCCAGCAGTCCCAGTGGAGGACTATATGGCTACACCTTC
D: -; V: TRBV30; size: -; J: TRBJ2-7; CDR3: CAWRQGGPYEQYF; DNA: TGTGCCTGGAGACAGGGGGGGCCTTACGAGCAGTACTTC
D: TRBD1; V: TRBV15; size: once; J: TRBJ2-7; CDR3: CATSRLSPGQGYEQYF; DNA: TGTGCCACCAGCAGACTCTCCCCGGGACAGGGTTACGAGCAGTACTTC
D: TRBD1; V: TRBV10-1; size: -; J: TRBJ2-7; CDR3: CASSHGTGAYEQYF; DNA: TGCGCCAGCAGCCACGGGACAGGGGCCTACGAGCAGTACTTC
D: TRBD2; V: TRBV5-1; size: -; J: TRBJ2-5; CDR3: CASSPGLAGGRYQETQYF; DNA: TGCGCCAGCAGCCCGGGACTAGCGGGGGGACGGTACCAAGAGACCCAGTACTTC
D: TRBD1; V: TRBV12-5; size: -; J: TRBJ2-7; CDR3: CASGQITGVSLYEQYF; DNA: TGTGCTAGTGGCCAAATAACAGGGGTGTCGCTCTACGAGCAGTACTTC
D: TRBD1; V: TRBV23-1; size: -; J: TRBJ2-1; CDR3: CAPPPGTGSYNEQFF; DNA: TGCGCCCCGCCTCCCGGGACAGGGTCCTACAATGAGCAGTTCTTC
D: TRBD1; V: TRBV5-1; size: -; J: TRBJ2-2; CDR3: CASSLTGGMAGELFF; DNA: TGCGCCAGCAGCTTGACAGGGGGGATGGCCGGGGAGCTGTTTTTT
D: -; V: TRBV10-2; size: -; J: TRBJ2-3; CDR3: CASSEGVTDTQYF; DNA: TGCGCCAGCAGTGAAGGGGTCACAGATACGCAGTATTTT
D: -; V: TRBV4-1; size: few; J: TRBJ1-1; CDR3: CASSFMRNTEAFF; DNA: TGCGCCAGCAGCTTCATGAGGAACACTGAAGCTTTCTTT
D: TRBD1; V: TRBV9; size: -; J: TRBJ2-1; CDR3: CASSALSGQGYYNEQFF; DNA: TGTGCCAGCAGCGCCCTCTCTGGACAGGGATACTACAATGAGCAGTTCTTC
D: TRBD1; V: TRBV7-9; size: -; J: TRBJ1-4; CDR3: CASSLETGPGEKLFF; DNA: TGTGCCAGCAGCTTAGAGACAGGGCCAGGTGAAAAACTGTTTTTT
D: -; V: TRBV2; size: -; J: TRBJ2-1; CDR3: CASSGDSSYNEQFF; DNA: TGTGCCAGCAGTGGTGACAGCTCCTACAATGAGCAGTTCTTC
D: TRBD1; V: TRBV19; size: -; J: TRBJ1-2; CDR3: CASSRRQGARGYTF; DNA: TGTGCCAGTAGTCGGCGACAGGGGGCGCGTGGCTACACCTTC
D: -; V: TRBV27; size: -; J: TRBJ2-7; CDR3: CASSKQGSAYEQYF; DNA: TGTGCCAGCAGCAAACAGGGCTCCGCCTACGAGCAGTACTTC
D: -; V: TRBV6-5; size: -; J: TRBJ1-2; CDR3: CASSPGVSYGYTF; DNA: TGTGCCAGTTCCCCGGGTGTGAGCTATGGCTACACCTTC
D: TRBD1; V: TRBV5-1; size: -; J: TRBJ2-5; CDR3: CASSSTGVKETQYF; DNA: TGCGCCAGCAGCTCGACAGGGGTGAAAGAGACCCAGTACTTC
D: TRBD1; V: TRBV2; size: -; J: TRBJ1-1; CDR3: CASRGRQGGNTEAFF; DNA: TGTGCCAGCAGGGGGAGACAGGGGGGGAACACTGAAGCTTTCTTT
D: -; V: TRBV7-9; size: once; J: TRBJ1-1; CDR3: CAIDLENTEAFF; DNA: TGTGCCATCGATCTAGAGAACACTGAAGCTTTCTTT
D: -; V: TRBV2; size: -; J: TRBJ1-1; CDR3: CASSEFAGDTEAFF; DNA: TGTGCCAGCAGTGAGTTTGCAGGGGACACTGAAGCTTTCTTT
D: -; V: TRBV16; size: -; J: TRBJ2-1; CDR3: CASSRGLLRDEQFF; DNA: TGTGCCAGCAGTCGTGGACTCCTACGGGATGAGCAGTTCTTC
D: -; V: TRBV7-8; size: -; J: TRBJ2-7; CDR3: CASSSRASYEQYF; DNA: TGTGCCAGCAGCTCGCGGGCCTCCTACGAGCAGTACTTC
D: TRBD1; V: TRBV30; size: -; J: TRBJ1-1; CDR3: CACRYWTGGTEAFF; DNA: TGTGCCTGCAGGTATTGGACAGGGGGGACTGAAGCTTTCTTT
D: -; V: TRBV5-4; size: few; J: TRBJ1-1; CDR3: CASSLRYKNTEAFF; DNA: TGTGCCAGCAGCTTGCGTTACAAGAACACTGAAGCTTTCTTT
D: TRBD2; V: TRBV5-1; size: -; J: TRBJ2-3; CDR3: CASNRGGVTDTQYF; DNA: TGCGCCAGCAATCGCGGGGGTGTCACAGATACGCAGTATTTT
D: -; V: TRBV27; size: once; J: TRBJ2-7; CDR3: CASSSEYEQYF; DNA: TGTGCCAGCAGTAGCGAATACGAGCAGTACTTC